The next 5 T cell receptor beta chains were all read from a single sample in a study of CD8 T cells in Susac syndrome. Random hexamers were used to reverse transcribe about 0.5 to 1 ug of RNA. A single record per CDR3 protein comes from TCRdb applying MiXCR to the immunoSEQ multiplex PCR reads. The table has 200,000 or so distinct CDR3 sequences, 90% to 95% seen once. The sequenced sample was CD4+ T cells from PBMCs. These receptors were collected from a human donor with multiple sclerosis.

The rearrangement links TRBV7-8 to TRBJ2-5, with D maybe TRBD2 (6 bases). With 2 bases removed from V and 4 bases from J, the gap between germline ends came to 20 bases. CDR1 is SGHVS and CDR2 is FQNEAQ in the germline V gene. There are 17 residues in the CDR3. CDR3 sequence (DNA): TGTGCCAGCAGCTTAAGCCGGGGGTTTTCATTAGGAGAGACCCAGTACTTC. The encoded protein is CASSLSRGFSLGETQYF.

The chain has TRBV5-1 and TRBJ2-5, with D unresolved. Germline loops: CDR1 SGHRS, CDR2 YFSETQ. V was trimmed by 0 bases and J by 1 base, leaving 4 bases between them. CDR3 length equals 13 residues. The CDR3 sequence is CASSLVPQETQYF. The CDR3, as DNA: TGCGCCAGCAGCTTGGTCCCCCAAGAGACCCAGTACTTC.

The gene calls are TRBV29-1 and TRBJ2-5; TRBD2 is a possible D gene (5 bases). Trimming stripped 3 bases from V and 2 bases from J, with 10 bases between. Germline CDR1 reads SQVTM; CDR2 reads ANQGSEA. This CDR3 region has 13 residues. Written as DNA, the CDR3 is TGCAGCGTTGAGCCGGACTTGCAAGAGACCCAGTACTTC. This codes for CSVEPDLQETQYF.

The chain carries TRBV5-1 and TRBJ2-1; tentatively, D is TRBD1 (5 bases). The CDR3 runs to 15 residues. The V end lost 3 bases, the J end lost 0 bases, and 10 bases lay between the germline ends. Per the germline V gene, CDR1 is SGHRS and CDR2 is YFSETQ. In nucleotides, the CDR3 is TGCGCCAGCAGCTCTACAGGTCACTCCTACAATGAGCAGTTCTTC. Protein sequence: CASSSTGHSYNEQFF.

The rearrangement links TRBV18 to TRBJ2-5; possibly TRBD1 for D (6 bases). Germline CDR1 KGHSH, CDR2 LQKENI. The V gene lost 3 bases and the J gene lost 6 bases, with 14 bases spanning the gap. This CDR3 is built from 14 residues. The CDR3 DNA sequence: TGTGCCAGCTCACCCGACAGGATAGGGAAGACCCAGTACTTC. This translates into CASSPDRIGKTQYF.